This entry describes one T cell receptor (beta chain). Its target is not known. The source of the sample is a study of T cells in localized non-small cell lung cancer. General observations from the study: Median detection of top 100 tumor clones in adjacent lung was around 57 clones.

Measured with immunoSEQ multiplex PCR; TCRdb has only the in-frame clones, and not every one. The sample has 25,000 to 30,000 clones; roughly four fifths are singletons. Germline V gene lookup returns CDR1 SGHDN and CDR2 FVKESK. V lost 5 bases, J lost 4 bases, and 38 bases lay in between. This CDR3 region has 22 residues. The sequencing here drew on peripheral blood, taken before any cancer treatment. The chain employs TRBV14 and TRBJ1-2; D unresolved. The origin of this receptor is a woman aged 35-70 years with stage I lung adenocarcinoma. CDR3 sequence: CASSGSTRAARLDSGKTYGYTF. CDR3 nucleotide sequence: TGTGCCAGCAGCGGATCGACGAGAGCAGCGCGACTGGATTCTGGAAAGACCTATGGCTACACCTTC.